This TCR beta chain was documented in a study of radiotherapy plus CTLA-4 blockade in lung cancer. About this clone itself: Its antigen is unknown.

Sequencing used immunoSEQ multiplex PCR; TCRdb keeps in-frame clones, though not all of them. The table has about 120,000 clones, about nine tenths seen once. Whole-study findings and limits: Subsequent to radiotherapy plus ipilimumab, tumor-derived TCR clones underwent expansion in blood.

This clonotype originated in a human donor with non-small cell lung cancer that progressed on radiotherapy plus ipilimumab. The sequencing used peripheral blood, collected from a patient treated with radiotherapy plus ipilimumab.

In DNA form, the CDR3 reads TGTGGCGCCCAGGAGGCTAGACATGAGCAGTTCTTC. Residues: CGAQEARHEQFF. The V call is TRBV2, the J call TRBJ2-1, with D possibly being TRBD2 (5 bases). This CDR3 region has 12 residues. Germline V gives CDR1 SNHLY, CDR2 FYNNEI.